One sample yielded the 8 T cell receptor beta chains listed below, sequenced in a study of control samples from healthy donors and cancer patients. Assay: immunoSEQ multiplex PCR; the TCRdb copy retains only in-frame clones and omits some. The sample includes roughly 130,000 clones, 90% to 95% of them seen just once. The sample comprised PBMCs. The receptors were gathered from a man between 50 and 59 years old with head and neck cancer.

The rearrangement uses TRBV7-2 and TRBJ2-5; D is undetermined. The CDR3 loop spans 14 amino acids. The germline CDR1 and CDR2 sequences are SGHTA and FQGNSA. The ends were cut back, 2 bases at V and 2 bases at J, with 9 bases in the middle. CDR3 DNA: TGTGCCAGCAGCTTACCCAAACCTCAAGAGACCCAGTACTTC. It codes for CASSLPKPQETQYF. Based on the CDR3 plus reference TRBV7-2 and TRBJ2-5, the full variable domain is GAGVSQSPSNKVTEKGKDVELRCDPISGHTALYWYRQSLGQGLEFLIYFQGNSAPDKSGLPSDRFSAERTGGSVSTLTIQRTQQEDSAVYLCASSLPKPQETQYFGPGTRLLVL.

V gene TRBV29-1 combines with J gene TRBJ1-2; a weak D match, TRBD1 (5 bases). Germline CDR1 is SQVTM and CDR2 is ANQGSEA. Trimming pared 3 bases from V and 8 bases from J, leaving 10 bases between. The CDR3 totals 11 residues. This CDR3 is CSVETVGGYTF. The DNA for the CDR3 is TGCAGCGTTGAGACAGTCGGAGGCTACACCTTC.

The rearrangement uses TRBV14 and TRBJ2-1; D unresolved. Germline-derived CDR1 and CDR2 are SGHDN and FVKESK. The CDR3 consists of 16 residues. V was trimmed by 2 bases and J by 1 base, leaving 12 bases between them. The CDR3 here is CASSQSLVSSYNEQFF. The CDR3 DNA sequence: TGTGCCAGCAGCCAAAGCCTAGTTTCGTCCTACAATGAGCAGTTCTTC. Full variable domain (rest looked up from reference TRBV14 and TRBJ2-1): EAGVTQFPSHSVIEKGQTVTLRCDPISGHDNLYWYRRVMGKEIKFLLHFVKESKQDESGMPNNRFLAERTGGTYSTLKVQPAELEDSGVYFCASSQSLVSSYNEQFFGPGTRLTVL.

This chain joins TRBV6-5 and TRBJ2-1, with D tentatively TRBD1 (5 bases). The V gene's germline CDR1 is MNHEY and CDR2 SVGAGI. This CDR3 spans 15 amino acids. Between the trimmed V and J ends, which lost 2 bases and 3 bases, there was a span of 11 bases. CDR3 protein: CASSYGQGYYNEQFF. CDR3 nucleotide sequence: TGTGCCAGCAGTTACGGGCAGGGATACTACAATGAGCAGTTCTTC.

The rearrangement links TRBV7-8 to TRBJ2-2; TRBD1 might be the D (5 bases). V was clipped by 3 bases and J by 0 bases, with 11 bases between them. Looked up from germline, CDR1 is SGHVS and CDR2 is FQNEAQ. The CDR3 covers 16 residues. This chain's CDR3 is CASSFRAQTNTGELFF. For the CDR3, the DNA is TGTGCCAGCAGCTTCAGGGCACAGACGAACACCGGGGAGCTGTTTTTT.

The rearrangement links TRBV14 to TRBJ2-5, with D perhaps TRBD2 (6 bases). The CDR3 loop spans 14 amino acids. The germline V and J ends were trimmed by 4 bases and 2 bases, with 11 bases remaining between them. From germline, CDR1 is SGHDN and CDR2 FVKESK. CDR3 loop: CASSPRGRQETQYF. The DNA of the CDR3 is TGTGCCAGCAGCCCGCGGGGAAGGCAAGAGACCCAGTACTTC.

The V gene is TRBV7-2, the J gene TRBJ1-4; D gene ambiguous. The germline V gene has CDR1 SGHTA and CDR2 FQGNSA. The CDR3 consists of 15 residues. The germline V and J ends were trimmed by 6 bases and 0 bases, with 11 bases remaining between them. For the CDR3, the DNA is TGTGCCAGCAGTCCGGACGACACAACTAATGAAAAACTGTTTTTT. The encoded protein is CASSPDDTTNEKLFF. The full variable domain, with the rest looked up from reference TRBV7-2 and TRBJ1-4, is GAGVSQSPSNKVTEKGKDVELRCDPISGHTALYWYRQSLGQGLEFLIYFQGNSAPDKSGLPSDRFSAERTGGSVSTLTIQRTQQEDSAVYLCASSPDDTTNEKLFFGSGTQLSVL.

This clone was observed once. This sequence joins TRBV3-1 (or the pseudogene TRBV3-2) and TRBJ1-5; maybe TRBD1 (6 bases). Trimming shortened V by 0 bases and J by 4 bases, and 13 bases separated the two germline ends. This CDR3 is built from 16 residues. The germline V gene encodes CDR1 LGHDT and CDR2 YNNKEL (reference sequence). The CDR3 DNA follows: TGTGCCAGCAGCCAAGATCGGACAGAATGTAATCAGCCCCAGCATTTT. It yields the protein CASSQDRTECNQPQHF.